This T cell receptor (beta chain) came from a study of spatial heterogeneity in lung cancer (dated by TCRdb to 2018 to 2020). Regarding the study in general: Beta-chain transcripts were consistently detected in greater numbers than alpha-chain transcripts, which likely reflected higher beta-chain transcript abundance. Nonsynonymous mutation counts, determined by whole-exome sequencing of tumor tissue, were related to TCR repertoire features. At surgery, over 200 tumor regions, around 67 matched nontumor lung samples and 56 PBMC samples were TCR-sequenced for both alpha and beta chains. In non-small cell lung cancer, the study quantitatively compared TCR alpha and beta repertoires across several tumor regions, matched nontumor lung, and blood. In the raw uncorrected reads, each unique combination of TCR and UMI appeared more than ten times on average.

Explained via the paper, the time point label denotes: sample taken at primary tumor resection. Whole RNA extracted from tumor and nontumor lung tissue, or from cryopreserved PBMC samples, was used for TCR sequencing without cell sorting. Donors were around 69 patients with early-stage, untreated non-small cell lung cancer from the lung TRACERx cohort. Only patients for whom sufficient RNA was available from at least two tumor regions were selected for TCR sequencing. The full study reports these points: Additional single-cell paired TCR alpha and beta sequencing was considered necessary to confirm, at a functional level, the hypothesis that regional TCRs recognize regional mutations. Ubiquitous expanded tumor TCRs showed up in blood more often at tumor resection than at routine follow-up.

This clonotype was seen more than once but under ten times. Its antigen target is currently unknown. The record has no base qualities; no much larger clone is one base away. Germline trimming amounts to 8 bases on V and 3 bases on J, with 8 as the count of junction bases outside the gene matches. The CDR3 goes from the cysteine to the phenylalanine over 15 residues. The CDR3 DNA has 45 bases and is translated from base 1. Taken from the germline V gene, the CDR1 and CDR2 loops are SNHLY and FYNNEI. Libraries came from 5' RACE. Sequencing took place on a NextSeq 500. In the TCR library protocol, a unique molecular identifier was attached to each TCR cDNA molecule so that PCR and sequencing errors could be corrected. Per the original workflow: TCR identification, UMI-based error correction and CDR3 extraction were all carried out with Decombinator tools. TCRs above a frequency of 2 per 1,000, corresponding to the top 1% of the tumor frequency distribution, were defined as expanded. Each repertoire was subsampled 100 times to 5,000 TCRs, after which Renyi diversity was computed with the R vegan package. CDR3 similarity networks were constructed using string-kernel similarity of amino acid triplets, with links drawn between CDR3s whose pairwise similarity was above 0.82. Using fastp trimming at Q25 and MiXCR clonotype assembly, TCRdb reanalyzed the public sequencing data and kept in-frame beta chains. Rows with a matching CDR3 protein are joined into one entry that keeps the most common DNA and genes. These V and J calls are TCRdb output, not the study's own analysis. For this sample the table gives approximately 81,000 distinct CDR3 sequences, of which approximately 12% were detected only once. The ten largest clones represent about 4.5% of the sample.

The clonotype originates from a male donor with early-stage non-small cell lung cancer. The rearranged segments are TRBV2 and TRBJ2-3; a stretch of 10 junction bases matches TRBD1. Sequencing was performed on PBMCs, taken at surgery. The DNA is TGTGCCAGCGCCGGGGGACAGGGGAGGACAGATACGCAGTATTTT. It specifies CASAGGQGRTDTQYF.